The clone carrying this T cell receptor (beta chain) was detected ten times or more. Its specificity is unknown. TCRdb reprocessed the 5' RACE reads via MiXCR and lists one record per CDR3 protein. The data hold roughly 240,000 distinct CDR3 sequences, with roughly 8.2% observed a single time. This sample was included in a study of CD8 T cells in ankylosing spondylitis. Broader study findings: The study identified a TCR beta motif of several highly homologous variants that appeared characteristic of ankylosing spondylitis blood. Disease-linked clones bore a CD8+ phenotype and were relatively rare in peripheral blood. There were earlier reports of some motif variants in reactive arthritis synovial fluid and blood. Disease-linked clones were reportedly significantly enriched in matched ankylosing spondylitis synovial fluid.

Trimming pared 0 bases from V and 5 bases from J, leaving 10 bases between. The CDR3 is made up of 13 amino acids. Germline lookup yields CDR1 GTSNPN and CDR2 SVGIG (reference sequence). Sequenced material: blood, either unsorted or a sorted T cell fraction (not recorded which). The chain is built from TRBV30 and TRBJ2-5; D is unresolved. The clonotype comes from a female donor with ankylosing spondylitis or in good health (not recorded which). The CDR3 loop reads CAWSVFRGETQYF. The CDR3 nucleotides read TGTGCCTGGAGTGTATTCCGTGGGGAGACCCAGTACTTC. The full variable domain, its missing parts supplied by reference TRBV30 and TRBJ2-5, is SQTIHQWPATLVQPVGSPLSLECTVEGTSNPNLYWYRQAAGRGLQLLFYSVGIGQISSEVPQNLSASRPQDRQFILSSKKLLLSDSGFYLCAWSVFRGETQYFGPGTRLLVL.